This T cell receptor (beta chain) was observed in a study of T cell changes during pregnancy in multiple sclerosis. Generated by immunoSEQ multiplex PCR, the TCRdb table keeps only in-frame clones and is missing some. This table has approximately 50,000 clones, roughly nine tenths appearing once. CDR3 length equals 12 residues. Germline CDR1 SNHLY, CDR2 FYNNEI. Trimming removed 6 bases from V and 9 bases from J; junction bases left unmatched: 7. The genes are TRBV2 and TRBJ2-5; 7 bases are shared with TRBD2. The sample was CD4+ T cells from peripheral blood mononuclear cells, taken after pregnancy. The source of this sequence is a female donor with multiple sclerosis, enrolled in a pregnancy study. The chain's CDR3 is CASSGGSGSQYF. In DNA, the CDR3 is TGTGCCAGCAGCGGCGGGAGTGGGTCCCAGTACTTC.